This T cell receptor (beta chain) is from a study of blood T cells in healthy people across ages. Trimming left V 0 bases short and J 9 bases short, with 10 bases between. Germline CDR1 reads DFQATT; CDR2 reads SNEGSKA (reference sequence). There are 12 residues in the CDR3. Study-wide results and limits: For the donors, CMV status was unknown and possibly confounded expanded clonotype changes. Naive T cell percentage strongly correlated with TCR beta diversity.

For the second PCR, which ran for 7 to 11 cycles, a sample-barcoded 5' primer and a J-beta primer mix were used. Each cDNA molecule received a tag from a template-switch adaptor that had 12 random nucleotides. Each CDR3 protein is one row after TCRdb ran MiXCR on the 5' RACE reads. The sample carries approximately 940,000 distinct CDR3 sequences, under 50% recorded once. As for this clonotype: Its antigen remains unidentified.

The sequenced material came from blood. The clonotype comes from a man aged 25-45 years in good health. V gene TRBV20-1 combines with J gene TRBJ2-3; D unresolved. DNA for the CDR3: TGCAGTGCTAGAGATCATCAGGCAACGCAGTATTTT. Translating it yields CSARDHQATQYF.